This T cell receptor beta chain appears in the sequencing data of a study of vaccination effects on CD4 cells after COVID-19. The CDR3 is made up of 13 amino acids. The germline V gene encodes CDR1 MRHNA and CDR2 SNTAGT. J lost 10 bases, V lost 6 bases, and 9 bases had no gene match. Study-level points and caveats: The study dataset contains few convalescent patients and includes no early post-infection timepoints.

This clone is labeled as medium-sized. The antigen remains unidentified. Expansion of antigen-specific CD4+ T cells with viral peptide pools was carried out by the ViraFEST assay before sequencing. Subsequent to a culture period of under twelve days, CD4+ T cells were isolated. Among the vaccine recipients, none had a prior SARS-CoV-2 infection, and nucleocapsid antibodies were negative. In the cultures, half the medium was exchanged for IL-2 medium on days 3 and 7. Method: immunoSEQ multiplex PCR; TCRdb's copy keeps in-frame clones and lacks some. The data show 20,000 to 25,000 clones, around 74% seen once.

The TCR originated in a human donor who received a COVID-19 vaccine. The chain is built from TRBV6-4 and TRBJ1-2, with 9 bases identical to TRBD1. This specimen was CD4+ T cells from PBMCs cultured with HCoV-NL63 spike peptides, taken before COVID-19 vaccination. The CDR3 reads CASRPGTGYDYTF. Written as DNA, the CDR3 is TGTGCCAGCAGGCCCGGGACAGGGTACGACTACACCTTC.